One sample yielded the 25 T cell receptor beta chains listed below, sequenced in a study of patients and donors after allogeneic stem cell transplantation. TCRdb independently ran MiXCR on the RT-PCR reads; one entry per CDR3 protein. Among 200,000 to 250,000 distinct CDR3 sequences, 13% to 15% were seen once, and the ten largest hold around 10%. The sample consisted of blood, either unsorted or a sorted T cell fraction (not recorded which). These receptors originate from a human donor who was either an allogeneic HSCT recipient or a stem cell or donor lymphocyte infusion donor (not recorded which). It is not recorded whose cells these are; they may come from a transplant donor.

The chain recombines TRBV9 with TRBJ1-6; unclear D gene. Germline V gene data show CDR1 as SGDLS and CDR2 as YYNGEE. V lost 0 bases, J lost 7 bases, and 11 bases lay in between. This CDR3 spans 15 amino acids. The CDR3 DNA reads TGTGCCAGCAGCGTAGAGGGCCCGGGGAATTCACCCCTCCACTTT. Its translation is CASSVEGPGNSPLHF. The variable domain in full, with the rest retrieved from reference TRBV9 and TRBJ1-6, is DSGVTQTPKHLITATGQRVTLRCSPRSGDLSVYWYQQSLDQGLQFLIQYYNGEERAKGNILERFSAQQFPDLHSELNLSSLELGDSALYFCASSVEGPGNSPLHFGNGTRLTVT.

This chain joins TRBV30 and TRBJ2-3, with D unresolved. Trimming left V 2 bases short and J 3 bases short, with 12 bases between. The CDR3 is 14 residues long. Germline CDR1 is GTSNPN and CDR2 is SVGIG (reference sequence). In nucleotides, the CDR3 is TGTGCCTGGAGTCCGGGCGTCTTGACAGATACGCAGTATTTT. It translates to CAWSPGVLTDTQYF.

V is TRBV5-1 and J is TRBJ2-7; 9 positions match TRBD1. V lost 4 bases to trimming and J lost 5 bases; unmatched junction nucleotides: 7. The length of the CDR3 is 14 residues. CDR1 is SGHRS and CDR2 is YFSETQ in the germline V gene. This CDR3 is CASSLGTGRDEQYF. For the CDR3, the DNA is TGCGCCAGCAGCCTGGGGACAGGGAGAGACGAGCAGTACTTC. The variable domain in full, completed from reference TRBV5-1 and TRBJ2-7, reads KAGVTQTPRYLIKTRGQQVTLSCSPISGHRSVSWYQQTPGQGLQFLFEYFSETQRNKGNFPGRFSGRQFSNSRSEMNVSTLELGDSALYLCASSLGTGRDEQYFGPGTRLTVT.

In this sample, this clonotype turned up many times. CDR3: CASSLGGTGELFF. Written as DNA, the CDR3 is TGTGCCAGCAGTTTAGGAGGAACCGGGGAGCTGTTTTTT. The chain recombines TRBV12-3 or TRBV12-4 with TRBJ2-2, with D hard to call. Trimming removed 1 base at V and 5 bases at J, with 5 bases between. The CDR3 runs to 13 residues.

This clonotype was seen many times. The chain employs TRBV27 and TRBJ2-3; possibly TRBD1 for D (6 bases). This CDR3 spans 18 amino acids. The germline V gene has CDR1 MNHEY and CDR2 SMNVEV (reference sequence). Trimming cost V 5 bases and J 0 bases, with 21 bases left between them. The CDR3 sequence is CASSPRVQRTESTDTQYF. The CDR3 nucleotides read TGTGCCAGCAGTCCCCGCGTTCAAAGGACAGAAAGCACAGATACGCAGTATTTT.

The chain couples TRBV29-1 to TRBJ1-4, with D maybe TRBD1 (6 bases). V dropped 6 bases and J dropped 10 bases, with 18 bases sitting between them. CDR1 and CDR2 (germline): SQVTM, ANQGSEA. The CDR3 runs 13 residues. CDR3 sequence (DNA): TGCAGCGTGTCGACAGGAGGCTTAGGAAAACTGTTTTTT. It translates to CSVSTGGLGKLFF. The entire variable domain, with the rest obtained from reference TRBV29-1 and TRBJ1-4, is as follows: SAVISQKPSRDICQRGTSLTIQCQVDSQVTMMFWYRQQPGQSLTLIATANQGSEATYESGFVIDKFPISRPNLTFSTLTVSNMSPEDSSIYLCSVSTGGLGKLFFGSGTQLSVL.

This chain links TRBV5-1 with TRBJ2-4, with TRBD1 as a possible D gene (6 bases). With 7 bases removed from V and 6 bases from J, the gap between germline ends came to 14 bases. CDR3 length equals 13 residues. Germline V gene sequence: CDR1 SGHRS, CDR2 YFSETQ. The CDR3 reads CASSQGRGNIQYF. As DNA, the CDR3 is TGCGCCAGCTCACAGGGAAGGGGAAACATTCAGTACTTC.

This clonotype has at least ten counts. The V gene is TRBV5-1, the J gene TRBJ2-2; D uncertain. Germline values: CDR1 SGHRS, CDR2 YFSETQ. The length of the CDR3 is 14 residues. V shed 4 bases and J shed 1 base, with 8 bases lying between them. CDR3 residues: CASSPVGNTGELFF. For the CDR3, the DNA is TGCGCCAGCAGCCCCGTGGGGAACACCGGGGAGCTGTTTTTT.

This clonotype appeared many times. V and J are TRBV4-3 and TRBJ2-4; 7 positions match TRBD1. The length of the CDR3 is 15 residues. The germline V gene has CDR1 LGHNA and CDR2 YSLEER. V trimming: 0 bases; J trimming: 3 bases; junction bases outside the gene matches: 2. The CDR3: CASSQEQGRKNIQYF. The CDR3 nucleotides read TGCGCCAGCAGCCAAGAACAGGGGCGCAAAAACATTCAGTACTTC.

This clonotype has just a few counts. This CDR3 is CASSKTGAYTGELFF. The DNA for the CDR3 is TGCGCCAGCAGCAAGACAGGGGCCTACACCGGGGAGCTGTTTTTT. The chain carries TRBV5-1 and TRBJ2-2; TRBD1 matches 8 bases. CDR3 size: 15 residues. J lost 3 bases, V lost 4 bases, and 5 bases had no gene match. Per the germline V gene, CDR1 is SGHRS and CDR2 is YFSETQ. The whole variable domain, filled in from reference TRBV5-1 and TRBJ2-2, reads KAGVTQTPRYLIKTRGQQVTLSCSPISGHRSVSWYQQTPGQGLQFLFEYFSETQRNKGNFPGRFSGRQFSNSRSEMNVSTLELGDSALYLCASSKTGAYTGELFFGEGSRLTVL.

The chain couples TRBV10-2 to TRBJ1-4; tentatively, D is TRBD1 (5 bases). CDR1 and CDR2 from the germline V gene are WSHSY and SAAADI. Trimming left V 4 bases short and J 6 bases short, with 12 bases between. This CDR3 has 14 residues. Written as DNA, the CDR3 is TGCGCCAGCAGTGGGGCAGGGTCTCATGAAAAACTGTTTTTT. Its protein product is CASSGAGSHEKLFF.

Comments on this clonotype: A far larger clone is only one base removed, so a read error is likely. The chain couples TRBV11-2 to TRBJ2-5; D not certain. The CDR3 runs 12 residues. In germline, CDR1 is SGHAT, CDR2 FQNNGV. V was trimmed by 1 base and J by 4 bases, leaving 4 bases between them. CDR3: CASSLVPETQYF. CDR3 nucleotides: TGTGCCAGCAGCTTAGTCCCAGAGACCCAGTACTTC.

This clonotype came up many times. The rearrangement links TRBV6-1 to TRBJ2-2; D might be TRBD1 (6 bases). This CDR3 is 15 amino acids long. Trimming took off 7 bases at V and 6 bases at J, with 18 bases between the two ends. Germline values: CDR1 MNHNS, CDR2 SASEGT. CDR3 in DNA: TGTGCCAGCAACCAACCTACAGGGATCTCCGGGGAGCTGTTTTTT. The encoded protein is CASNQPTGISGELFF.

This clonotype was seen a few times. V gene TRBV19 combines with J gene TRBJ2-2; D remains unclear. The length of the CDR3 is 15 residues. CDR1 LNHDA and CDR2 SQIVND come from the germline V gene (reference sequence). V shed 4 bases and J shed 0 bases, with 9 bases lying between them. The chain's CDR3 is CASSTITTNTGELFF. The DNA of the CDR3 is TGTGCCAGTAGTACCATCACTACGAACACCGGGGAGCTGTTTTTT.

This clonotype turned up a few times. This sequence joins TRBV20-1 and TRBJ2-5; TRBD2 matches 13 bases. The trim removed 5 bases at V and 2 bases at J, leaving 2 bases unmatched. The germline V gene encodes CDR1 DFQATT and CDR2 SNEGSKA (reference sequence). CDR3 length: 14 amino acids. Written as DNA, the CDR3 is TGCAGTGCTGTACTAGCGGGGGGGCAAGAGACCCAGTACTTC. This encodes CSAVLAGGQETQYF.

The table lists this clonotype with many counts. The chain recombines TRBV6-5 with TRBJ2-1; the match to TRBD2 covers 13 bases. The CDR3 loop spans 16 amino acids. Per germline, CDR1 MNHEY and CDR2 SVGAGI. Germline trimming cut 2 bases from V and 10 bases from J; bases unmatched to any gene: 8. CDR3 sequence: CASSYHGLAGAPEQFF. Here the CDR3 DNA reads TGTGCCAGCAGTTACCACGGACTAGCGGGAGCCCCCGAGCAGTTCTTC.

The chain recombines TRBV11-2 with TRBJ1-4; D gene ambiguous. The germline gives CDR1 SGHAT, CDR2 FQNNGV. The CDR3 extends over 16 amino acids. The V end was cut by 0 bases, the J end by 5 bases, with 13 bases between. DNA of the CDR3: TGTGCCAGCAGCTTAGATCAGTCGGGAAGGAATGAAAAACTGTTTTTT. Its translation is CASSLDQSGRNEKLFF. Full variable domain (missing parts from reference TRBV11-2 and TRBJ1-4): EAGVAQSPRYKIIEKRQSVAFWCNPISGHATLYWYQQILGQGPKLLIQFQNNGVVDDSQLPKDRFSAERLKGVDSTLKIQPAKLEDSAVYLCASSLDQSGRNEKLFFGSGTQLSVL.

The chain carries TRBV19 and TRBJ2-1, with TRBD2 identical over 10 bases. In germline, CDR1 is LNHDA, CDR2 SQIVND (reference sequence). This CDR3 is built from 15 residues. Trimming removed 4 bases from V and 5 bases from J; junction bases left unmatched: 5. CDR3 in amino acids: CASSKREGGHNEQFF. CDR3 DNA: TGTGCCAGTAGTAAGCGGGAGGGCGGCCACAATGAGCAGTTCTTC. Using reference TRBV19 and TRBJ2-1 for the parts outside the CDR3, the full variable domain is DGGITQSPKYLFRKEGQNVTLSCEQNLNHDAMYWYRQDPGQGLRLIYYSQIVNDFQKGDIAEGYSVSREKKESFPLTVTSAQKNPTAFYLCASSKREGGHNEQFFGPGTRLTVL.

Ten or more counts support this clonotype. CDR3 DNA: TGTGCCAGCAGCTCCTGGGACAGTACCCGCAATCAGCCCCAGCATTTT. Amino acids: CASSSWDSTRNQPQHF. The gene calls are TRBV7-8 and TRBJ1-5; 7 bases align to TRBD1. In germline, CDR1 is SGHVS, CDR2 FQNEAQ. Trimming cost V 4 bases and J 2 bases; bases outside gene matches: 8. CDR3 length: 16 amino acids.

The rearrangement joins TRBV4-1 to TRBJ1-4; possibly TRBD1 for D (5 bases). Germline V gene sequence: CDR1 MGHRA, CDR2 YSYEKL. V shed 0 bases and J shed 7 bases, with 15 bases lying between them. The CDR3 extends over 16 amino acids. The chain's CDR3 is CASSQDGAGIFEKLFF. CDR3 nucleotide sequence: TGCGCCAGCAGCCAAGATGGGGCAGGGATTTTTGAAAAACTGTTTTTT.

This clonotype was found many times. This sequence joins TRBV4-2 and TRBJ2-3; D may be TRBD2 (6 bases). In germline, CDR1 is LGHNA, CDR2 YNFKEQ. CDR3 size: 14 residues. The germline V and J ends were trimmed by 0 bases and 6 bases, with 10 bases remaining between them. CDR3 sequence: CASSQDGRSDTQYF. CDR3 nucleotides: TGTGCCAGCAGCCAAGATGGGAGGTCGGATACGCAGTATTTT.

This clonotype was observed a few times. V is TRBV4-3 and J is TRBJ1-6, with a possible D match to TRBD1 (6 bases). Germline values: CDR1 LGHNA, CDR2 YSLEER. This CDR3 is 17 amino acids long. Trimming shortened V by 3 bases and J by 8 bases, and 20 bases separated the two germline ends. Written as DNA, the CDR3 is TGCGCCAGCAGCCACGAAAGAGGGGGGCGAAAAGATTCACCCCTCCACTTT. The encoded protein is CASSHERGGRKDSPLHF.

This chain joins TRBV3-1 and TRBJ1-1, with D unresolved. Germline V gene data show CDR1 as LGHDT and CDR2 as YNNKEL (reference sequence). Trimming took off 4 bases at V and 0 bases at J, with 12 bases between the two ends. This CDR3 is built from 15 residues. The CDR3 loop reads CASSLSVGMNTEAFF. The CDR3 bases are TGTGCCAGCAGCCTGTCCGTGGGAATGAACACTGAAGCTTTCTTT. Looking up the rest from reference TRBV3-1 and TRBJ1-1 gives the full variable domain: DTAVSQTPKYLVTQMGNDKSIKCEQNLGHDTMYWYKQDSKKFLKIMFSYNNKELIINETVPNRFSPKSPDKAHLNLHINSLELGDSAVYFCASSLSVGMNTEAFFGQGTRLTVV.

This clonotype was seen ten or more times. This CDR3 reads CASSFPSRDNEQFF. In nucleotides, the CDR3 is TGTGCCAGCAGTTTTCCCTCCCGGGACAATGAGCAGTTCTTC. The rearrangement joins TRBV12-3 or TRBV12-4 to TRBJ2-1; D unclear. With 3 bases removed from V and 5 bases from J, the gap between germline ends came to 11 bases. This CDR3 has 14 residues.

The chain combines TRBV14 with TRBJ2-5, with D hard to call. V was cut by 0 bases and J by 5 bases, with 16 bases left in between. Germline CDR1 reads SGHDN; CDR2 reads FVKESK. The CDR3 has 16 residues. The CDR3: CASSQDLGLPGETQYF. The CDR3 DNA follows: TGTGCCAGCAGCCAAGACCTTGGGTTGCCCGGCGAGACCCAGTACTTC.